This entry lists 7 T cell receptor beta chains sequenced from one sample in a study of shared clonotypes between healthy human individuals (dated by TCRdb to the early 2020s). The library was produced with the immunoSEQ multiplex PCR assay. The table comes from immuneACCESS by way of TCRdb, which keeps in-frame sequences with V and J called. Part of the clones is missing from these tables; in studies checked, under half for an unresolved V gene and the rest for unknown reasons. This sample lists roughly 1,500,000 clones; around 98% were detected once. The top ten clonotypes cover about 0.45% of the sample. The sequenced sample consisted of naive CD4+ T cells sorted from blood. The label giving this sample's cell subset or site can be read as: CD45RA+ positively selected. The receptors come from a young man in good health.

This clone was counted once. CDR3 bases: TGTGCCAGCAGCGTGGGGGTCACCGGGGAGCTGTTTTTT. It encodes CASSVGVTGELFF. The chain uses TRBV5-5 and TRBJ2-2; D may match TRBD1 or TRBD2 (5 bases each). This CDR3 comprises 13 residues. The V end lost 4 bases, the J end lost 4 bases, and 8 bases lay between the germline ends. The germline V gene has CDR1 SGHKS and CDR2 YYEKEE (reference sequence).

This clone was detected only once. Other DNA sequences in the same sample also yield this CDR3. The V gene is TRBV5-1, the J gene TRBJ2-2; the D is unclear. The CDR3 totals 12 residues. Germline loops: CDR1 SGHRS, CDR2 YFSETQ. V lost 0 bases, J lost 11 bases, and 8 bases lay in between. The CDR3 region has the DNA TGCGCCAGCAGCTTGGAGGTGGGAGAGCTGTTTTTT. It translates to CASSLEVGELFF.

This rearrangement joins TRBV18 to TRBJ1-3, with D uncertain. V lost 3 bases to trimming and J lost 2 bases, with 8 bases between them. The CDR3 loop spans 14 amino acids. CDR1 is KGHSH and CDR2 is LQKENI in the germline V gene. CDR3 sequence: CASSPYSAGNTIYF. As DNA, the CDR3 is TGTGCCAGCTCACCCTATTCTGCTGGAAACACCATATATTTT.

This clone appeared once. This sequence joins TRBV14 and TRBJ2-5; 9 bases map to TRBD2. Matching the DNA end better, TRBJ2-7 makes the J call doubtful. Germline CDR1 SGHDN, CDR2 FVKESK. This CDR3 is 15 amino acids long. The CDR3 here is CASSRDSGGSYEQYF. The CDR3 DNA is TGTGCCAGCAGCCGTGATAGCGGGGGCTCTTACGAGCAGTACTTC.

The chain employs TRBV27 and TRBJ2-5, with D possibly being TRBD1 (6 bases). CDR3 length: 15 amino acids. With 2 bases removed from V and 4 bases from J, the gap between germline ends came to 14 bases. Germline V gene data show CDR1 as MNHEY and CDR2 as SMNVEV (reference sequence). The CDR3 nucleotides are TGTGCCAGCAGTTTACTTCCGACAGGAGTAGAGACCCAGTACTTC. Translated: CASSLLPTGVETQYF.

The V call is TRBV7-3, the J call TRBJ2-5; D could derive from TRBD1 or TRBD2 (6 bases each). Trimming pared 6 bases from V and 2 bases from J, leaving 16 bases between. CDR3 length: 15 amino acids. Germline values: CDR1 SGHTA, CDR2 FQGTGA. DNA of the CDR3: TGTGCCAGCAGTCGGGGGCTAGCGACTCAAGAGACCCAGTACTTC. This sequence encodes CASSRGLATQETQYF.

V gene TRBV5-1 combines with J gene TRBJ1-2, with D unclear. The CDR3 consists of 13 residues. The germline V gene encodes CDR1 SGHRS and CDR2 YFSETQ. The germline V and J ends were trimmed by 0 bases and 5 bases, with 8 bases remaining between them. CDR3 bases: TGCGCCAGCAGCTTGGACAGACCATATGGCTACACCTTC. Translated: CASSLDRPYGYTF.